What follows is one T cell receptor (beta chain) and its context. Its antigen is currently not known. This may arise from a read error, as a much more abundant clone is one base away. Its CDR3 holds 15 amino acids, cysteine through phenylalanine. Here the CDR3 DNA is all that survives: 45 bases in frame from base 1. CDR1 and CDR2, per the germline V gene, are SGHAT and FQNNGV. The data were obtained in a study of early T cells in non-severe SARS-CoV-2 infection (TCRdb year 2021). With respect to the entire study: Because TCR sequencing was done on bulk RNA from unsorted whole blood, the alpha and beta chains could not be paired.

Libraries were built with 5' RACE. Instrument used: NextSeq 500. The TCR library protocol attached unique molecular identifiers to individual cDNA molecules to correct for sequencing error and PCR bias. TCR alpha and beta chains were both sequenced, and the abundances of alpha and beta sequences in each sample were closely correlated with each other. In the source study's methods: Decombinator V4 was used to perform V gene, J gene and CDR3 annotation of TCR sequences. TCRs were defined as expanded if a significant change between any two time points was detected under a Poisson model with p below 0.0001. TCR abundances were normalised to the total number of TCRs sequenced per sample and were expressed as counts per million. TRAV1-2 paired with TRAJ12, TRAJ20 or TRAJ33 defined MAIT TCRs, while TRAV10 paired with TRAJ18 defined iNKT TCRs. A search of VDJdb, accessed on 1 November 2021, was run for TCRs annotated to CMV, EBV and SARS-CoV-2, with TCRs annotated for multiple antigens excluded. TCRdb reworked the public reads: Q25 trimming with fastp, MiXCR clone assembly, productive beta chains retained. Rows with a matching CDR3 protein are joined into one entry that keeps the most common DNA and genes. It is TCRdb's table, rather than the study itself, that gives the V and J calls and clone size. The sample table records 90,000 to 120,000 distinct CDR3 sequences; 8.5% to 14% of these occur just once. Of the sample, approximately 6.9% falls within the top ten clones.

Paper-wide results and their limitations: Matching against VDJdb was skewed toward anti-spike CD8 responses, likely underestimated virus-specific expansions, and missed private and CD4 specificities.

A case-control design nested within a healthcare worker cohort in London, UK, was used, with weekly nasopharyngeal swab PCR tests and blood sampling performed. Healthcare workers were enrolled in the week of the UK lockdown, from 23 to 31 March 2020, and were followed every week for up to 16 weeks. The receptor was isolated from an adult who was a healthcare worker with PCR-confirmed SARS-CoV-2 infection or an uninfected control (not recorded which). The V and J segments used are TRBV11-2 and TRBJ2-2; possibly the D gene is TRBD2, per 5 matching bases. The sample was whole blood. This receptor has the CDR3 CASSLGGSNTGEPFF. The nucleotide sequence is given as TGTGCCAGCAGCTTAGGGGGTTCGAACACCGGGGAGCCGTTTTTT.